The clone carrying this T cell receptor beta chain was seen a few times. Its target is not known. One entry per CDR3 protein results from TCRdb running MiXCR on the 5' RACE reads. Of some 1,700,000 distinct CDR3 sequences in the sample, about 32% were seen once. This CDR3 contains 14 residues. Trimming pared 2 bases from V and 0 bases from J, leaving 9 bases between. Looked up from germline, CDR1 is SQVTM and CDR2 is ANQGSEA. This sample was taken from a study of identical twins. The study's findings and limits: Not following the same donors, the study drew its conclusions from cross-sectional statistical analysis. Twin pairs had excess sharing that was weaker in beta out-of-frame sequences. Within twin pairs, the out-of-frame alpha sequences they shared showed excess low generation probability. Zero-insertion analyses were open to partial confounding by invariant MAIT and iNKT cells.

V gene TRBV29-1 combines with J gene TRBJ2-3; D not certain. The origin of this receptor is a newborn girl in good health. The sequencing sample was made of cord blood. CDR3 DNA: TGCAGCGTTGAATCGGACGTCAGCACAGATACGCAGTATTTT. Amino acids: CSVESDVSTDTQYF.